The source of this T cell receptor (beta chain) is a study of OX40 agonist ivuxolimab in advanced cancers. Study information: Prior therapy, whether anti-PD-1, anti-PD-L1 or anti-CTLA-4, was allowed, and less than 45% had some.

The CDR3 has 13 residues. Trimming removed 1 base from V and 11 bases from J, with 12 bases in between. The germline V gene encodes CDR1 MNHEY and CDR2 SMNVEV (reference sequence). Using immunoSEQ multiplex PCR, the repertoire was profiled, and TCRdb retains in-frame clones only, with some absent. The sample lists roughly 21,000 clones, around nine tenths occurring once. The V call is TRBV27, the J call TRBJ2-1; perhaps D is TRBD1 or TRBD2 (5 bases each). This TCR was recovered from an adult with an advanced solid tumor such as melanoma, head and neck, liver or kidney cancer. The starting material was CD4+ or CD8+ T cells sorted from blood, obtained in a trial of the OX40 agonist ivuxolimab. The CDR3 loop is CASSLLTPGQQFF. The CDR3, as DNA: TGTGCCAGCAGTTTATTAACCCCGGGACAGCAGTTCTTC.